A selection of T cell receptor beta chains follows, all from one sample in a study of shared clonotypes between healthy human individuals. Clones were sequenced by immunoSEQ multiplex PCR, and TCRdb holds only the in-frame ones, with some missing. The sample contains 2 million to 2.5 million clones, just under 95% of which appear only once. The sequenced sample was naive CD4+ T cells from PBMCs. The origin of the receptors is a man between 18 and 29 years old in good health. Some clones in this sample may be carry-over from other donors' samples. CDR3s include the opening cysteine and the closing phenylalanine or tryptophan. Fields, in order: CDR3 protein, D gene, V gene, J gene. D genes are given only for firm matches.

CASSLVGNQFF	.	TRBV5-1	TRBJ2-1
CASSPYRDNTEAFF	.	TRBV7-9	TRBJ1-1
CSVEDSNYGYTF	.	TRBV29-1	TRBJ1-2
CASSLWTSGLYNEQFF	TRBD2	TRBV28	TRBJ2-1
CASSEGASNTGELFF	.	TRBV5-1	TRBJ2-2
CASSRGPNTDTQYF	.	TRBV11-3	TRBJ2-3
CASSSSRYEQYF	.	TRBV28	TRBJ2-7
CASSPRQRAQETQYF	.	TRBV18	TRBJ2-5
CASSEWGGTEAFF	.	TRBV6-4	TRBJ1-1
CASSIAHANIQYF	.	TRBV19	TRBJ2-4
CASSLGRGTNYGYTF	.	TRBV7-9	TRBJ1-2
CASSPRWQGDTEAFF	.	TRBV4-1	TRBJ1-1
CASSVDGYGTDTQYF	.	TRBV9	TRBJ2-3
CASSLTSANTDTQYF	TRBD2	TRBV7-9	TRBJ2-3
CASSVTALRGAFF	.	TRBV5-6	TRBJ1-1
CSVEEGGIGTEAFF	.	TRBV29-1	TRBJ1-1
CASSLTPLQDTEAFF	.	TRBV7-3	TRBJ1-1
CAWGTRGSYNSPLHF	.	TRBV30	TRBJ1-6
CASSQPSGTSHEQYF	TRBD2	TRBV4-2	TRBJ2-7
CASSPLAGGTGANVLTF	.	TRBV18	TRBJ2-6
CASSPNVLDRRYGYTF	.	TRBV18	TRBJ1-2
CASSVLGGTSDSYEQYF	TRBD2	TRBV5-1	TRBJ2-7
CASSLVASWETQYF	.	TRBV7-2	TRBJ2-5
CASSLARLAGTGELFF	TRBD2	TRBV7-2	TRBJ2-2
CASSVEAGKDTQYF	.	TRBV9	TRBJ2-3
CASSSPRTGYAGELFF	TRBD1	TRBV27	TRBJ2-2
CASSIAPFPNYGYTF	.	TRBV19	TRBJ1-2
CASSDVLAASYNEQFF	TRBD2	TRBV6-4	TRBJ2-1
CASSWTGDNRDEQFF	TRBD1	TRBV7-3	TRBJ2-1
CASSSYSNQPQHF	.	TRBV7-9	TRBJ1-5
CASSFGSSYNEQFF	.	TRBV11-2	TRBJ2-1
CASSLGLTGSNEQFF	TRBD1	TRBV5-1	TRBJ2-1
CASSFQGGVLFF	TRBD2	TRBV28	TRBJ2-2
CASSTGGQPQHF	.	TRBV6-5	TRBJ1-5
CASSQDATNTGELFF	.	TRBV14	TRBJ2-2